This T cell receptor beta chain was obtained from a study of blood T cell repertoires in COVID-19. This CDR3 comprises 15 residues. V was shortened by 3 bases and J by 0 bases, with 6 bases between the two germline ends. CDR1 KGHSH and CDR2 LQKENI come from the germline V gene. Data came from immunoSEQ multiplex PCR; TCRdb stores just in-frame clones and leaves some out. The table records more than 85,000 clones, around 81% of them present only once. The sequence came from a man older than 75 with acute or convalescent COVID-19. The V and J genes are TRBV18 and TRBJ1-6; no reliable D call. Sequencing was done on a sample of peripheral blood. The CDR3 DNA follows: TGTGCCAGCTCACCCCGGGGCTCCTATAATTCACCCCTCCACTTT. It codes for CASSPRGSYNSPLHF.